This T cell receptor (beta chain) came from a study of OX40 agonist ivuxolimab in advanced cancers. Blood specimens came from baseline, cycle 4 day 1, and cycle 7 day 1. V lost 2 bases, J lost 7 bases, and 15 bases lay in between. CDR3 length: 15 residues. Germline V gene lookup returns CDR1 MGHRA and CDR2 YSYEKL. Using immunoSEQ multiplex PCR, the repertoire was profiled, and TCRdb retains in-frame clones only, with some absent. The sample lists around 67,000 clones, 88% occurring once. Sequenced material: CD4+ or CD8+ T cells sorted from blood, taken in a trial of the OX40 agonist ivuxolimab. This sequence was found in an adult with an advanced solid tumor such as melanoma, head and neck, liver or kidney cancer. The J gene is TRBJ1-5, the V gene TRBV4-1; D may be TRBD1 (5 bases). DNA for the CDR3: TGCGCCAGCAGCCAACAGGCCAGGGTGGGCCAGCCCCAGCATTTT. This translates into CASSQQARVGQPQHF.